The 8 T cell receptor beta chains reported below all come from one sample, sequenced in a study of cytotoxic CD8 clonotypes in ibrutinib-treated CLL. The method was immunoSEQ multiplex PCR; TCRdb's version includes in-frame clones alone and lacks a portion of them. The table includes some 200,000 clones, around 72% detected once. The input for sequencing was PBMCs, taken after 24 months of ibrutinib treatment. These receptors originate from a human donor with chronic lymphocytic leukemia.

The rearrangement uses TRBV28 and TRBJ2-1; D perhaps matches TRBD2 (5 bases). V shed 6 bases and J shed 3 bases, with 18 bases lying between them. Per the germline V gene, CDR1 is MDHEN and CDR2 is SYDVKM. This CDR3 region has 16 residues. CDR3 sequence (DNA): TGTGCCAGCAGAATCCACCGGGAAGGGTACTACAATGAGCAGTTCTTC. This sequence encodes CASRIHREGYYNEQFF. The complete variable domain, with remaining parts taken from reference TRBV28 and TRBJ2-1, reads DVKVTQSSRYLVKRTGEKVFLECVQDMDHENMFWYRQDPGLGLRLIYFSYDVKMKEKGDIPEGYSVSREKKERFSLILESASTNQTSMYLCASRIHREGYYNEQFFGPGTRLTVL.

V is TRBV9 and J is TRBJ2-1, with 9 bases fitting TRBD2. Trimming removed 3 bases from V and 7 bases from J; junction bases left unmatched: 17. There are 18 residues in the CDR3. Germline CDR1 is SGDLS and CDR2 is YYNGEE. CDR3 coding DNA: TGTGCCAGCAGCGCAGAGGACGAGGTAGCGGGAGTCAAGAATGAGCAGTTCTTC. Its protein product is CASSAEDEVAGVKNEQFF.

V usage is TRBV5-8 and J usage is TRBJ2-1, with 11 bases matching TRBD1. The CDR3 sequence is 15 residues long. J lost 9 bases, V lost 2 bases, and 7 bases had no gene match. Germline V gene lookup returns CDR1 SGHTS and CDR2 YDEGEE. CDR3 in amino acids: CASSFGQGAGGEQFF. The CDR3 DNA reads TGTGCCAGCAGCTTTGGACAGGGGGCCGGCGGTGAGCAGTTCTTC.

The V gene is TRBV4-2, the J gene TRBJ2-3; 9 bases are a match to TRBD2. Germline trimming cut 1 base from V and 3 bases from J; bases unmatched to any gene: 5. The CDR3 is 16 amino acids. Germline CDR1 reads LGHNA; CDR2 reads YNFKEQ. The CDR3 region has the DNA TGTGCCAGCAGCCAAGCTTCGGCGGGGGGGACAGATACGCAGTATTTT. This sequence encodes CASSQASAGGTDTQYF.

A single count supports this clone. The CDR3 DNA is TGTGCCTCGCGGACTAGCGGGACCTACGAGCAGTACTTC. Its translation is CASRTSGTYEQYF. The V and J genes are TRBV11-2 and TRBJ2-7; 12 bases are a match to TRBD2. The trim removed 11 bases at V and 2 bases at J, leaving 4 bases unmatched. Germline CDR1 is SGHAT and CDR2 is FQNNGV. The CDR3 has 13 amino acids.

The CDR3 region is CASSLAERAISTPYEQYF. CDR3 in DNA: TGTGCCAGCAGCTTAGCCGAACGGGCGATTTCGACCCCCTACGAGCAGTACTTC. The V and J genes are TRBV7-9 and TRBJ2-7; D gene ambiguous. Germline CDR1 reads SEHNR; CDR2 reads FQNEAQ (reference sequence). This CDR3 is 18 amino acids long. Trimming removed 0 bases at V and 2 bases at J, with 20 bases between.

The chain couples TRBV6-6 to TRBJ1-1; the D gene is possibly TRBD1 (6 bases). Trimming removed 4 bases from V and 4 bases from J, with 13 bases in between. Germline values: CDR1 MNHNY, CDR2 SVGAGI (reference sequence). The length of the CDR3 is 14 residues. The CDR3 DNA sequence: TGTGCCAGCAGTTCGTGGGGGCTGGGCACTGAAGCTTTCTTT. Protein product: CASSSWGLGTEAFF.

This clone came up a few times. Germline is not matched at one junction end, which may reflect a read error. This chain's CDR3 is CASSPENPLGKLFF. CDR3 nucleotides: TGTGCCAGCTCACCAGAGAACCCACTCGGGAAGCTGTTTTTT. V usage is TRBV18 and J usage is TRBJ2-2; tentative D call: TRBD2 (5 bases). The germline CDR1 and CDR2 sequences are KGHSH and LQKENI. The CDR3 is 14 residues long.